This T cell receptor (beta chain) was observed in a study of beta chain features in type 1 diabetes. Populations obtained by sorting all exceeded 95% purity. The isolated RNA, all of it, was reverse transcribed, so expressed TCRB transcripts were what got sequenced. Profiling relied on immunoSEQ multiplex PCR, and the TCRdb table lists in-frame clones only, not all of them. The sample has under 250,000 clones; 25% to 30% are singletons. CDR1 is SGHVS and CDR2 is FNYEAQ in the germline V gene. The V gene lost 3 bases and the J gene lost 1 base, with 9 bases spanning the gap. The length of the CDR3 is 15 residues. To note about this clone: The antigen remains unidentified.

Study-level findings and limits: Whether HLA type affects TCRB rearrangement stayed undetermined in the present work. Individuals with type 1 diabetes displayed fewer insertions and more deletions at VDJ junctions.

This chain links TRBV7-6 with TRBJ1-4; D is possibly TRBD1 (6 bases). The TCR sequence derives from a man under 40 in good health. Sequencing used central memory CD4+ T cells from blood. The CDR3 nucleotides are TGTGCCAGCAGCTTTGGGGGCCAAACTAATGAAAAACTGTTTTTT. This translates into CASSFGGQTNEKLFF.